This T cell receptor (beta chain) stems from a study of CD8 T cells in Susac syndrome (dated by TCRdb to the late 2010s). In the study overall: The study used repertoire sequencing to test whether antigen drove CD8+ T cell activation and differentiation in Susac syndrome. What the study reported, not specific to this receptor: The study acknowledged that relatively few individuals were included in the TCR sequencing and HLA analysis.

Germline trimming: 5 bases from V, 4 bases from J; junction bases outside gene matches: 13. CDR1 and CDR2 are read off the germline V gene (reference sequence) as DFQATT and SNEGSKA. Its CDR3 holds 15 amino acids, cysteine through phenylalanine. Only CDR3 DNA remains: 45 bases, in frame from the first base. RNA was extracted using the RNeasy kit, and about 0.5 to 1 microgram was reverse transcribed with random hexamers. TCR beta CDR3 regions were amplified with the immunoSEQ multiplex PCR assay covering 54 Vbeta and 13 Jbeta segments. Bias from PCR amplification was corrected by using a synthetic template baseline for primer optimization and for computational correction. Under the source paper's analysis protocol: Only productive sequences were kept, with reads annotated to V, D and J genes according to IMGT and analyzed in immunoSEQ Analyzer. Clonality was computed as one minus Shannon entropy normalized by log2 of the number of productive unique sequences. Public and private clones were assessed among the 100 most prevalent clones of each patient and control. Susac-specific clones were defined as absent from healthy and MS cohorts, 1052 published viral clones and other ImmuneACCESS disease sequences. TCRdb reworked the public reads: Q25 trimming with fastp, MiXCR clone assembly, productive beta chains retained. Rows are unified per CDR3 protein, each entry keeping the most common DNA and genes. The V and J calls and clone size are TCRdb's, not the authors'. The sample table shows 140,000 to 150,000 distinct CDR3 sequences, and approximately 95% are seen once. The top ten clones comprise over 0.095% of the sample.

Peripheral blood CD8+ and CD4+ T cells from healthy donors, Susac syndrome patients and multiple sclerosis patients were profiled by high-throughput TCR beta sequencing. Multiple sclerosis controls were treatment-naive patients with stable or active relapsing-remitting disease fulfilling revised McDonald criteria. Bulk CD8+ and CD4+ T cells were purified by magnetic negative isolation, whereas CD8+ TEMRA cells were enriched by FACS. Blood was collected in EDTA tubes and processed within 24 hours, with PBMCs isolated through density gradient centrifugation. PBMCs intended for TCR sequencing were cryopreserved in liquid nitrogen and were subsequently thawed in a 37 degrees C water bath. The sorted or isolated CD4+, CD8+ and CD8+ TEMRA cells had a purity of 90% or higher. Of note for this clonotype: Its antigen specificity is not known. Base-call qualities are not available, and no considerably larger clone is one nucleotide away.

The sample was CD4+ T cells from PBMCs. This receptor was obtained from a human donor with multiple sclerosis. The rearrangement joined TRBV20-1 to TRBJ1-2; 7 central nucleotides agree with TRBD1. The nucleotides are TGCAGTGCTTCCCAGCTTGGACAGGCGGGCTATGGCTACACCTTC. Its protein reads: CSASQLGQAGYGYTF.